The source of this T cell receptor beta chain is a study of T cell responses to AZD1222 COVID-19 vaccine. In the case of this clone: Antigen specificity is unknown.

This CDR3 region has 15 residues. Trimming shortened V by 7 bases and J by 0 bases, and 16 bases separated the two germline ends. In germline, CDR1 is SGHRS, CDR2 YFSETQ. Findings and limits, study-wide: AZD1222 recipients seropositive at baseline numbered only five to seven. The study reported that nearly half of spike-specific TCRs target unmutated variant regions. Clonal diversity was possibly underestimated; the donors were predominantly white British and more often female.

Here immunoSEQ multiplex PCR was the method, and the copy in TCRdb shows in-frame clones only, minus some. The sample yields 120,000 to 150,000 clones, about 91% seen once. Source: peripheral blood, taken on day 0 of MenACWY control vaccination. This clonotype was sampled from an adult in good health. This chain connects TRBV5-1 to TRBJ1-1, with D possibly matching TRBD1 (5 bases). The CDR3 bases are TGCGCCAGCCACCTTGGGGCACGAATGAACACTGAAGCTTTCTTT. This encodes CASHLGARMNTEAFF.